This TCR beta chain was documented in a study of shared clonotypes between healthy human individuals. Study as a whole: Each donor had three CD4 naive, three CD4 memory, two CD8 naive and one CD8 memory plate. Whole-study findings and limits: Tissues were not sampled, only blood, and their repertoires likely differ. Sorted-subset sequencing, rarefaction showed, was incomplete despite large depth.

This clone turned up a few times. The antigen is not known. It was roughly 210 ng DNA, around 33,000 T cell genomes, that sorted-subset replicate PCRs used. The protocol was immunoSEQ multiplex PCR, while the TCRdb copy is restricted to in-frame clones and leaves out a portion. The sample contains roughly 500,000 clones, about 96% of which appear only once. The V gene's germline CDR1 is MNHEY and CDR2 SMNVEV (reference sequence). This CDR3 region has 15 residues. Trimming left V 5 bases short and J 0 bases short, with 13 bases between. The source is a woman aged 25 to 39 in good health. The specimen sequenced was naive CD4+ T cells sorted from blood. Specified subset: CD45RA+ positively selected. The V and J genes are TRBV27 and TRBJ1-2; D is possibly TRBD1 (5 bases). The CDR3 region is CASSGRGIANYGYTF. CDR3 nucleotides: TGTGCCAGCAGTGGCCGGGGGATAGCTAACTATGGCTACACCTTC.